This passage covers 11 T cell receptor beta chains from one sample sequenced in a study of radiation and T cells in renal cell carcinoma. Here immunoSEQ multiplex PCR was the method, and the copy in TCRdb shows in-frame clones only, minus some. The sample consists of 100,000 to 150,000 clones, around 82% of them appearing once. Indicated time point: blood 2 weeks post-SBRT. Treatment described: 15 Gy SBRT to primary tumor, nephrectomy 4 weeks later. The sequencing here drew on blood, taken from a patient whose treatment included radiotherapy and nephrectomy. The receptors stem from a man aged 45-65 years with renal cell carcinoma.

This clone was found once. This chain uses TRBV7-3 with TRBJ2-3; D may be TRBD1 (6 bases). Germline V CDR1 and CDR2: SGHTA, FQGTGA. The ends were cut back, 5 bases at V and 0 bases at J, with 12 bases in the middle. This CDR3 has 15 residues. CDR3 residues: CASSPSRGSTDTQYF. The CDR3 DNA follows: TGTGCCAGCAGCCCGAGCAGGGGCAGCACAGATACGCAGTATTTT.

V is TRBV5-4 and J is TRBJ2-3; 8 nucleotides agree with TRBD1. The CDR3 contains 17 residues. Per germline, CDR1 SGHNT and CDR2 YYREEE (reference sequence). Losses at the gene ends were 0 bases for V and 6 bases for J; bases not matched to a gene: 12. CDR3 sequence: CASSLASWAGDRDTQYF. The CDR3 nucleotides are TGTGCCAGCAGCTTGGCTTCCTGGGCAGGGGACAGGGATACGCAGTATTTT. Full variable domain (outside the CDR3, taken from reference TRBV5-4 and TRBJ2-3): ETGVTQSPTHLIKTRGQQVTLRCSSQSGHNTVSWYQQALGQGPQFIFQYYREEENGRGNFPPRFSGLQFPNYSSELNVNALELDDSALYLCASSLASWAGDRDTQYFGPGTRLTVL.

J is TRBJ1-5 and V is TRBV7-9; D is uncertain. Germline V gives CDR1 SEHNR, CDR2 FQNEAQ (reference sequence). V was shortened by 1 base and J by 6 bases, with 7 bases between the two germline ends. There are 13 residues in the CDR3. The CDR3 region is CASSLEYAQPQHF. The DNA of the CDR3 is TGTGCCAGCAGCTTAGAGTACGCTCAGCCCCAGCATTTT.

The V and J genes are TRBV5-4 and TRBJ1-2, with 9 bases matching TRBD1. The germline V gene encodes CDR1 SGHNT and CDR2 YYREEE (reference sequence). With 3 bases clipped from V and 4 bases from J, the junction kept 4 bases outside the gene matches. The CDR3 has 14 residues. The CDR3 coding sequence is TGTGCCAGCAGCTCTGGACAGGGGAGCTATGGCTACACCTTC. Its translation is CASSSGQGSYGYTF.

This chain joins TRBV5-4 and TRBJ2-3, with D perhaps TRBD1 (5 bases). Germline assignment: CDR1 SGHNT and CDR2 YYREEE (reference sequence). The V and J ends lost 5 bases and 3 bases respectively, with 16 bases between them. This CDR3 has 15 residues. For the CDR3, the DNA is TGTGCCAGCAGTTACCGGGCCCAGGGTACAGATACGCAGTATTTT. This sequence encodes CASSYRAQGTDTQYF. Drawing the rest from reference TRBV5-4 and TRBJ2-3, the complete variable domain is ETGVTQSPTHLIKTRGQQVTLRCSSQSGHNTVSWYQQALGQGPQFIFQYYREEENGRGNFPPRFSGLQFPNYSSELNVNALELDDSALYLCASSYRAQGTDTQYFGPGTRLTVL.

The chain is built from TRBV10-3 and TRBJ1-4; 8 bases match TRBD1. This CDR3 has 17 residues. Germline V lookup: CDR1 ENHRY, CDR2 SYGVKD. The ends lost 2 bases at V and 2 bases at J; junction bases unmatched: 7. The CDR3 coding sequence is TGTGCCATCAGTGAGGGGGCAGGGGGCTTCACTAATGAAAAACTGTTTTTT. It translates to CAISEGAGGFTNEKLFF.

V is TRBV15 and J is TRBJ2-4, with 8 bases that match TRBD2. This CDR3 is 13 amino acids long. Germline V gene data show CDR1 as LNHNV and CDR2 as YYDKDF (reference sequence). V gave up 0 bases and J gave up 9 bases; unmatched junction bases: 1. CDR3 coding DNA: TGTGCCACCAGCAGAGATCGGGGGGGCATTCAGTACTTC. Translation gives CATSRDRGGIQYF.

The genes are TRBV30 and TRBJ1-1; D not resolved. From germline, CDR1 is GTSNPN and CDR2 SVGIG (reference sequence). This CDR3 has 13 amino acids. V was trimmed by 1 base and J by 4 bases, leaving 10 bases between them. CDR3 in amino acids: CAWSAGEGTEAFF. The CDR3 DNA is TGTGCCTGGAGTGCCGGGGAGGGCACTGAAGCTTTCTTT.

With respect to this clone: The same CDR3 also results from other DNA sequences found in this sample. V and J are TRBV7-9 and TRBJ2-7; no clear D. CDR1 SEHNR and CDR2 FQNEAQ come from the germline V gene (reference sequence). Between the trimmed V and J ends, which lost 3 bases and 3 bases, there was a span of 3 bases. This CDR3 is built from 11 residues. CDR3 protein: CASSFLYEQYF. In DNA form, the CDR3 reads TGTGCCAGCAGCTTCCTCTACGAGCAGTACTTC.

CDR3 coding DNA: TGTGCCAGCAGTTCCTCAGGGGGCCATGAGCAGTTCTTC. It is translated as CASSSSGGHEQFF. V is TRBV28 and J is TRBJ2-1, with 8 bases identical to TRBD1. The CDR3 spans 13 residues. Germline lookup yields CDR1 MDHEN and CDR2 SYDVKM. V lost 4 bases, J lost 8 bases, and 4 bases stayed unmatched.

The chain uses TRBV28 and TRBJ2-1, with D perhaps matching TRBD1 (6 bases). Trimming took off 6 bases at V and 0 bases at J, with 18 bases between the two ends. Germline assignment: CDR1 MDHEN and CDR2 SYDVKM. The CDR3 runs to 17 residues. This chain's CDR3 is CASSVLEQGSSYNEQFF. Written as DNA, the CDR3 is TGTGCCAGCAGCGTTCTCGAGCAGGGGAGCTCCTACAATGAGCAGTTCTTC.